One sample yielded the 14 T cell receptor beta chains listed below, sequenced in a study of T cell repertoires in cytomegalovirus infection. No antigen is known for these receptors. From the reads, TCRdb called clonotypes with MiXCR, one entry per CDR3 protein. The sample has around 430,000 distinct CDR3 sequences, about 42% seen once; the top ten hold around 44%. The specimen was cultured PBMCs, collected from culture after CMV antigen stimulation. These receptors were obtained from a human donor in good health (CMV status not recorded). Some clones in this sample may be carry-over from other donors' samples.

The V and J genes are TRBV15 and TRBJ2-4; TRBD1 agrees at 9 bases. V was pared by 1 base and J by 3 bases, with 4 bases of the junction left unmatched. This CDR3 contains 16 residues. Germline V gene lookup returns CDR1 LNHNV and CDR2 YYDKDF (reference sequence). The CDR3 here is CATSRGRTGDKNIQYF. The CDR3 DNA sequence: TGTGCCACCAGCAGAGGAAGGACAGGGGACAAAAACATTCAGTACTTC.

This chain connects TRBV28 to TRBJ2-3; D is unclear. CDR1 is MDHEN and CDR2 is SYDVKM in the germline V gene. The CDR3 covers 14 residues. Trimming shortened V by 5 bases and J by 3 bases, and 12 bases separated the two germline ends. The chain's CDR3 is CASSRATVTDTQYF. CDR3 nucleotides: TGTGCCAGCAGTAGGGCTACAGTTACAGATACGCAGTATTTT.

The rearrangement joins TRBV10-3 to TRBJ2-7; D unclear. The germline V gene encodes CDR1 ENHRY and CDR2 SYGVKD. This CDR3 comprises 13 residues. Trimming pared 2 bases from V and 6 bases from J, leaving 11 bases between. CDR3 coding DNA: TGTGCCATCAGTGAGATCGGGTTCAGCGAGCAGTACTTC. Translated: CAISEIGFSEQYF.

The chain joins TRBV12-3 or TRBV12-4 to TRBJ2-3, with D possibly TRBD2 on 6 matching bases. The CDR3 has 14 residues. V was pared by 1 base and J by 5 bases, with 10 bases between. This CDR3 reads CASSLGGVGDTQYF. The CDR3 DNA reads TGTGCCAGCAGTTTAGGCGGGGTTGGAGATACGCAGTATTTT.

This clonotype occurred a few times. The CDR3 loop reads CASSNYRGVKQYF. The CDR3 DNA follows: TGTGCCAGCAGTAACTACAGGGGGGTGAAGCAGTACTTC. This chain connects TRBV2 to TRBJ2-7; 8 nucleotides line up with TRBD1. Germline loops: CDR1 SNHLY, CDR2 FYNNEI. CDR3 length: 13 amino acids. Trimming at V came to 5 bases and at J to 8 bases, leaving 8 bases not matched to a gene.

This clonotype was found many times. The CDR3 nucleotides read TGTGCCAGCAGCTTAGCGGGGGTCACAGATACGCAGTATTTT. Its protein is CASSLAGVTDTQYF. The chain links TRBV7-2 to TRBJ2-3; D could derive from TRBD1 or TRBD2 (5 bases each). V lost 0 bases and J 2 bases, leaving 6 bases between the germline ends. This CDR3 comprises 14 residues. Per the germline V gene, CDR1 is SGHTA and CDR2 is FQGNSA.

This clonotype was counted a few times. The chain's CDR3 is CASSQIAGNSGANVLTF. In DNA, the CDR3 is TGTGCCAGCAGCCAAATAGCGGGCAACTCTGGGGCCAACGTCCTGACTTTC. The chain employs TRBV7-2 and TRBJ2-6, with 7 bases aligning to TRBD2. The CDR3 runs to 17 residues. After removal of 5 bases from V and 0 bases from J, the junction contained 7 bases not matched to a gene. Germline CDR1 and CDR2: SGHTA and FQGNSA.

This clonotype has only one observation. V usage is TRBV6-6 and J usage is TRBJ1-2, with 7 positions matching TRBD1. The CDR3 length is 14 residues. Germline V CDR1 and CDR2: MNHNY, SVGAGI (reference sequence). V shed 0 bases, J shed 8 bases, and the junction held 6 bases outside the gene matches. In nucleotides, the CDR3 is TGTGCCAGCAGTTACTCCCCGGACAGGCTGGGCTACACCTTC. Encoded protein: CASSYSPDRLGYTF.

The V gene is TRBV20-1, the J gene TRBJ2-3; D is ambiguous. There are 14 residues in the CDR3. Germline V CDR1 and CDR2: DFQATT, SNEGSKA (reference sequence). V dropped 1 base and J dropped 0 bases, with 8 bases sitting between them. CDR3 bases: TGCAGTGCTAGAGCGGGCGGTAGCACAGATACGCAGTATTTT. This gives the protein CSARAGGSTDTQYF.

V and J are TRBV6-5 and TRBJ2-5; unclear D gene. Germline V gene lookup returns CDR1 MNHEY and CDR2 SVGAGI. The CDR3 totals 14 residues. V lost 6 bases to trimming and J lost 1 base, with 12 bases between them. This CDR3 reads CASSSTPGQETQYF. In DNA form, the CDR3 reads TGTGCCAGCAGCTCCACCCCAGGCCAAGAGACCCAGTACTTC.

This clonotype has a count of ten or more. J is TRBJ2-1 and V is TRBV7-2; 10 bases agree with TRBD2. Looked up from germline, CDR1 is SGHTA and CDR2 is FQGNSA. This CDR3 has 14 residues. V lost 7 bases to trimming and J lost 7 bases; unmatched junction nucleotides: 7. Here the CDR3 DNA reads TGTGCCAGCAACAGCGGGAGGGCCGCGAATGAGCAGTTCTTC. Amino acid sequence: CASNSGRAANEQFF.

J is TRBJ2-5 and V is TRBV2, with TRBD2 matching over 11 bases. Trimming took 2 bases from V and 5 from J; bases not matched to a gene: 7. Germline V gene lookup returns CDR1 SNHLY and CDR2 FYNNEI. CDR3 length equals 16 residues. Written as DNA, the CDR3 is TGTGCCAGCAGTGAACTCGCTAGCGGGAGGATGGAGACCCAGTACTTC. This encodes CASSELASGRMETQYF.

This clonotype was found once. The rearrangement joins TRBV5-1 to TRBJ1-3, with D unclear. Trimming stripped 4 bases from V and 2 bases from J, with 10 bases between. The CDR3 loop spans 14 amino acids. Germline values: CDR1 SGHRS, CDR2 YFSETQ. The CDR3 loop reads CASSDGPTGNTIYF. CDR3 in DNA: TGCGCCAGCAGCGACGGCCCCACTGGAAACACCATATATTTT.

The J gene is TRBJ2-1, the V gene TRBV7-2; no definite D call. Germline loops: CDR1 SGHTA, CDR2 FQGNSA. Trimming pared 7 bases from V and 6 bases from J, leaving 10 bases between. The CDR3 runs 12 residues. Written as DNA, the CDR3 is TGTGCCAGCACATTCTCGATCAATGAGCAGTTCTTC. Amino acids: CASTFSINEQFF.